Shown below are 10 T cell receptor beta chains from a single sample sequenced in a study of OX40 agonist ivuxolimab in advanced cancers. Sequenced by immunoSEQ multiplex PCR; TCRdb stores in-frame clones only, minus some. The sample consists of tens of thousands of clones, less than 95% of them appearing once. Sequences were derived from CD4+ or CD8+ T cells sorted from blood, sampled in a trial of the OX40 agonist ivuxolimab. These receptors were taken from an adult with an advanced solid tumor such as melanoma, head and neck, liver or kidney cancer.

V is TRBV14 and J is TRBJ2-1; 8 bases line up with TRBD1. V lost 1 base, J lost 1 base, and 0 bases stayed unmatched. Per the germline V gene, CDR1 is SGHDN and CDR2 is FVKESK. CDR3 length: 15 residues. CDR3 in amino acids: CASSQGTGSYNEQFF. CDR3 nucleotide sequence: TGTGCCAGCAGCCAAGGGACAGGGTCCTACAATGAGCAGTTCTTC.

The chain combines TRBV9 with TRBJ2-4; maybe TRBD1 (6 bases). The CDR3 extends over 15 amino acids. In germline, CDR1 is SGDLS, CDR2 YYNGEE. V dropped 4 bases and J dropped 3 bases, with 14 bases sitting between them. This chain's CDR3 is CASSSHREIKNIQYF. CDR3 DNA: TGTGCCAGCAGCTCCCACAGGGAAATCAAAAACATTCAGTACTTC.

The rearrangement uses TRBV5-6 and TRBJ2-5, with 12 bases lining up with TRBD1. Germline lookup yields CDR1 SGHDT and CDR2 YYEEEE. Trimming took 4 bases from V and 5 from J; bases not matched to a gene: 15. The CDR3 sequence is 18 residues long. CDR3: CASSPGTGGIVPWETQYF. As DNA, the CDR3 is TGTGCCAGCAGCCCCGGGACAGGGGGCATCGTCCCTTGGGAGACCCAGTACTTC.

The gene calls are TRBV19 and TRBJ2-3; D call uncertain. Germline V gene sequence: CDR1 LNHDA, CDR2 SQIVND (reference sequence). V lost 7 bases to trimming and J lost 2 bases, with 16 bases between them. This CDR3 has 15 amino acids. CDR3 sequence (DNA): TGTGCCAGTACCCTGGTGGGCGGCTCCACAGATACGCAGTATTTT. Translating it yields CASTLVGGSTDTQYF.

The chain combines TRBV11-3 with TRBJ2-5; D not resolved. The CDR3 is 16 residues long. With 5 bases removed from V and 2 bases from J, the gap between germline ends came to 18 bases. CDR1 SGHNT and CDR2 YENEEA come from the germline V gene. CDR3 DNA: TGTGCCAGCAGCCACGAGACGAGGATGGGTCAAGAGACCCAGTACTTC. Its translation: CASSHETRMGQETQYF. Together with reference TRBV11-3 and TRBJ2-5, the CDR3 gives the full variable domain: EAGVVQSPRYKIIEKKQPVAFWCNPISGHNTLYWYLQNLGQGPELLIRYENEEAVDDSQLPKDRFSAERLKGVDSTLKIQPAELGDSAVYLCASSHETRMGQETQYFGPGTRLLVL.

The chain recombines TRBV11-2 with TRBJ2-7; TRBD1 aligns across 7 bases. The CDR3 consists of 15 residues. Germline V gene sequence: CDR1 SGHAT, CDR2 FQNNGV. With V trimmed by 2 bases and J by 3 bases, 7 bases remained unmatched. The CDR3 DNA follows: TGTGCCAGCAGCTTATTTCCGGGACAGAACTACGAGCAGTACTTC. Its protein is CASSLFPGQNYEQYF. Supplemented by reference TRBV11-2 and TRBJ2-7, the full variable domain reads EAGVAQSPRYKIIEKRQSVAFWCNPISGHATLYWYQQILGQGPKLLIQFQNNGVVDDSQLPKDRFSAERLKGVDSTLKIQPAKLEDSAVYLCASSLFPGQNYEQYFGPGTRLTVT.

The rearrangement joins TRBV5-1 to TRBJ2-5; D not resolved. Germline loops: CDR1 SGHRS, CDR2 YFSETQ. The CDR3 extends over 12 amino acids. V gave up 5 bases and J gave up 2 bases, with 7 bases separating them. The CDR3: CASRTDQETQYF. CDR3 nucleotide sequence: TGCGCCAGCAGGACGGATCAAGAGACCCAGTACTTC.

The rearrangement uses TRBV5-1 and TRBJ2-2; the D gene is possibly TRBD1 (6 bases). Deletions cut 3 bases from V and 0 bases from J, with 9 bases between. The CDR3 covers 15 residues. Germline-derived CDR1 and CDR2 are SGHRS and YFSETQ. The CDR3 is CASSSDSTNTGELFF. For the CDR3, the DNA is TGCGCCAGCAGCTCGGACAGTACGAACACCGGGGAGCTGTTTTTT.

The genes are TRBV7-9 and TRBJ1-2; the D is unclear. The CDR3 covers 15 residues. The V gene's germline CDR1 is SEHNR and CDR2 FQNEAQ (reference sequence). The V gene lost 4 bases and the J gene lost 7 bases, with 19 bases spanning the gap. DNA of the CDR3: TGTGCCAGCAGCTGGGGTCCCGGGTATGGAGGTGGCTACACCTTC. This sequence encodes CASSWGPGYGGGYTF.

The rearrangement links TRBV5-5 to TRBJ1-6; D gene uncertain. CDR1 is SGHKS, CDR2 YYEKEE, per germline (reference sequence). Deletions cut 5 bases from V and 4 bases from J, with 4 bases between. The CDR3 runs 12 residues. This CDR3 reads CASSGYNSPLHF. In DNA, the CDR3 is TGTGCCAGCAGTGGGTATAATTCACCCCTCCACTTT.